The entry below describes one T cell receptor (beta chain). The data were obtained in a study of blood T cell repertoires in COVID-19. The wider study: COVID-19 samples collected from the United States, Italy and Spain covered acute and convalescent phases. T cells, B-cell-depleted T cells, or PBMCs provided the cDNA or gDNA that served as material.

CDR3 length: 16 amino acids. Original processing methods: Nucleated cell counts were estimated from reference gene primer amplification. The table came from immunoSEQ multiplex PCR; TCRdb's copy has only in-frame clones and leaves some out. Clonal size and the V and J genes are those of that table, whereas D and trimming came from the DNA. The sample lists 180,000 or so clones; about 86% were seen once. The sample consisted of peripheral blood. The receptor was isolated from a man between 18 and 29 years old with acute or convalescent COVID-19. The V call is TRBV21-1, the J call TRBJ2-4; the DNA was not used to check the table's D call, TRBD1. TRBV21-1 is assigned pseudogene status. The CDR3 region is CASSKGQGKAKNIQYF. CDR3 DNA sequence: TGTGCCAGCAGCAAAGGGCAGGGAAAGGCCAAAAACATTCAGTACTTC.